This T cell receptor beta chain was retrieved from a study of blood T cell repertoires in COVID-19. Generated by immunoSEQ multiplex PCR, the TCRdb table keeps only in-frame clones and is missing some. This table has 130,000 to 150,000 clones, around 80% appearing once. Germline V gene data show CDR1 as SGHDN and CDR2 as FVKESK. V shed 0 bases and J shed 0 bases, with 7 bases lying between them. There are 15 residues in the CDR3. Sequenced: peripheral blood. The V and J genes are TRBV14 and TRBJ2-3; D possibly corresponds to TRBD2 (5 bases). The TCR was taken from a human donor in a cohort sampled during active COVID-19. CDR3 amino acids: CASSQEWTSTDTQYF. For the CDR3, the DNA is TGTGCCAGCAGCCAAGAGTGGACTAGCACAGATACGCAGTATTTT.